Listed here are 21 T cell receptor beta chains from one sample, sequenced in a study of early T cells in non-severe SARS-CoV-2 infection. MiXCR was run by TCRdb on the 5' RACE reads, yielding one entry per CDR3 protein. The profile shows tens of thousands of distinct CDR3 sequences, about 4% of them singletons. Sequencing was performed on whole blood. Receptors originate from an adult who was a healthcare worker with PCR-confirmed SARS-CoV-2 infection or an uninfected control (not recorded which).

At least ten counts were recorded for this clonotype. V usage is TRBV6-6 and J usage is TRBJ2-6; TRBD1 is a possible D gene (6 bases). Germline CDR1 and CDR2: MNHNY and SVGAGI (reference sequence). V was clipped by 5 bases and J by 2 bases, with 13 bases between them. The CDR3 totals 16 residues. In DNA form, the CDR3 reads TGTGCCAGCAGTCGTACTGGGGGCGCTGGGGCCAACGTCCTGACTTTC. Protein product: CASSRTGGAGANVLTF.

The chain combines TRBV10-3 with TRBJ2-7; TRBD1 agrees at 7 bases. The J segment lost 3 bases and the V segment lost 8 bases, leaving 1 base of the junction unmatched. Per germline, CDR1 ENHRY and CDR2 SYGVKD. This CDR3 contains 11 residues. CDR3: CAIRDSYEQYF. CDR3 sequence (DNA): TGTGCCATCCGGGACAGCTACGAGCAGTACTTC.

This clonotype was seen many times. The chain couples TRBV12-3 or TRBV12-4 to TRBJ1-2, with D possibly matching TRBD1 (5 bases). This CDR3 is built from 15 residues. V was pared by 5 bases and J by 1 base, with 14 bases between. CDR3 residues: CASSPPGRDNYGYTF. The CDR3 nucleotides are TGTGCCAGCAGTCCTCCGGGACGTGATAACTATGGCTACACCTTC.

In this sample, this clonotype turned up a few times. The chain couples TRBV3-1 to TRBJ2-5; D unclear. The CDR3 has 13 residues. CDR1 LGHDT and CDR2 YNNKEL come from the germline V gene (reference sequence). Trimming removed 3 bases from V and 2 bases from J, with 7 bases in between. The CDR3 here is CASSQGPQETQYF. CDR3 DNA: TGTGCCAGCAGCCAGGGTCCTCAAGAGACCCAGTACTTC.

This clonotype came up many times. CDR3 sequence reads: CASSPVLNEKLFF. Here the CDR3 DNA reads TGCGCCAGCAGCCCTGTACTTAATGAAAAACTGTTTTTT. The chain has TRBV5-1 and TRBJ1-4; D unresolved. Germline CDR1 reads SGHRS; CDR2 reads YFSETQ. Trimming stripped 4 bases from V and 4 bases from J, with 8 bases between. CDR3 size: 13 residues.

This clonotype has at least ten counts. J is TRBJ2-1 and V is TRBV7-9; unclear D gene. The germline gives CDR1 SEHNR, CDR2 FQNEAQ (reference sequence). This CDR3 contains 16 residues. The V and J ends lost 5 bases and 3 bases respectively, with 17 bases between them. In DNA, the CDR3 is TGTGCCAGCAGCCAACTGGGCTCGGGCGGCTACAATGAGCAGTTCTTC. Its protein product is CASSQLGSGGYNEQFF.

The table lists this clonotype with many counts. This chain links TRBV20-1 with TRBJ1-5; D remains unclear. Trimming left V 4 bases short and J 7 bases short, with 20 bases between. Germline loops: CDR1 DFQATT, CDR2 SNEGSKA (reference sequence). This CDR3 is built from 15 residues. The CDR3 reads CSAKETPRATQPQHF. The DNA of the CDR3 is TGCAGTGCTAAGGAGACCCCACGAGCGACGCAGCCCCAGCATTTT.

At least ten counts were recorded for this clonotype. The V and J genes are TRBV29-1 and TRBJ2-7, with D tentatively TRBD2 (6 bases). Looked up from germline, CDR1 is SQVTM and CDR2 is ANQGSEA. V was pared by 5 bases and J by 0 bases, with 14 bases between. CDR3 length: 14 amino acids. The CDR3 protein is CSVTGTGSSYEQYF. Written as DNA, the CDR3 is TGCAGCGTTACCGGGACTGGAAGCTCCTACGAGCAGTACTTC.

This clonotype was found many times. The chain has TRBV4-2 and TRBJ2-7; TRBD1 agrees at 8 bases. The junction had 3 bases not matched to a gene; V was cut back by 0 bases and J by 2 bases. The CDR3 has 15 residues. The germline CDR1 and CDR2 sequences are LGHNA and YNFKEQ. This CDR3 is CASSQDKQGAYEQYF. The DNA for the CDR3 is TGTGCCAGCAGCCAAGACAAACAGGGGGCCTACGAGCAGTACTTC.

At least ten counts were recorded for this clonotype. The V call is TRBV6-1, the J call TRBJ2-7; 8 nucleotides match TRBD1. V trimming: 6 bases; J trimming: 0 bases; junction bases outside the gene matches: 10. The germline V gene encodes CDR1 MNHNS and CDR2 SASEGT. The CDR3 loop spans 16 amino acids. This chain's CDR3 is CASRGARTGSSYEQYF. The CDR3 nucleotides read TGTGCCAGCAGGGGGGCCCGGACAGGGAGCTCCTACGAGCAGTACTTC.

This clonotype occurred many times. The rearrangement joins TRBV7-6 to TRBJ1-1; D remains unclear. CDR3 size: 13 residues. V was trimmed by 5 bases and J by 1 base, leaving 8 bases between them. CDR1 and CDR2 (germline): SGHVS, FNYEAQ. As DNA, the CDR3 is TGTGCCAGCAGCCGATCAGGGAACACTGAAGCTTTCTTT. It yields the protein CASSRSGNTEAFF.

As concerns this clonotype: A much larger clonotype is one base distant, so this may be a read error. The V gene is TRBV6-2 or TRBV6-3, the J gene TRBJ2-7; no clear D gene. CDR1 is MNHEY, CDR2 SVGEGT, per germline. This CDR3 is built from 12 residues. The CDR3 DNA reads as TGTACCAGCAAGATAGGGCCCTACGAGCAGTACTTC. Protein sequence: CTSKIGPYEQYF.

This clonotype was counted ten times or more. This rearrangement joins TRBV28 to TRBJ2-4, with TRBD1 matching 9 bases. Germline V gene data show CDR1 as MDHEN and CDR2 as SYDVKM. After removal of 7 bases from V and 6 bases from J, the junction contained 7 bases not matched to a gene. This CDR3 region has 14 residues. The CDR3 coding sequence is TGTGCCAGCACCGGACAGGGGAGCAGAAACATTCAGTACTTC. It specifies CASTGQGSRNIQYF.

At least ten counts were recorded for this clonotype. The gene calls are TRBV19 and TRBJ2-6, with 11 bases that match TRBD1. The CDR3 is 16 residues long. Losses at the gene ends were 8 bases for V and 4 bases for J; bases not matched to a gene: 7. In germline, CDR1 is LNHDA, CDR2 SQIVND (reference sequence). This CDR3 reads CASSGTGGSGANVLTF. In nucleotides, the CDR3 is TGTGCCAGTTCCGGGACAGGGGGGTCAGGGGCCAACGTCCTGACTTTC. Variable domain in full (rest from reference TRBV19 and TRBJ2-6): DGGITQSPKYLFRKEGQNVTLSCEQNLNHDAMYWYRQDPGQGLRLIYYSQIVNDFQKGDIAEGYSVSREKKESFPLTVTSAQKNPTAFYLCASSGTGGSGANVLTFGAGSRLTVL.

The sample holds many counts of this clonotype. The CDR3 sequence: CSADLTPPETQYF. Here the CDR3 DNA reads TGCAGTGCTGATCTGACTCCACCAGAGACCCAGTACTTC. The chain employs TRBV20-1 and TRBJ2-5; D is unclear. The germline V gene encodes CDR1 DFQATT and CDR2 SNEGSKA (reference sequence). Trimming removed 5 bases at V and 4 bases at J, with 14 bases between. This CDR3 is 13 amino acids long.

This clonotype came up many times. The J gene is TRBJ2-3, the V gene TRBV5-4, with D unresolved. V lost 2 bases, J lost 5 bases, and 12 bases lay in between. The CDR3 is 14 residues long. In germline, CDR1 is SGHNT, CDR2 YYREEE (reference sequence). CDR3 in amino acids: CASSLDWAKDTQYF. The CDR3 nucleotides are TGTGCCAGCAGCTTAGATTGGGCTAAAGATACGCAGTATTTT.

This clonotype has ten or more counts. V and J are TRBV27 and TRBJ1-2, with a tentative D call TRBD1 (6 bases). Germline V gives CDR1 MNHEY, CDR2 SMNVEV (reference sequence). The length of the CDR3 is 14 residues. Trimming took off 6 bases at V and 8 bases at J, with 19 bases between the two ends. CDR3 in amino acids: CASSTGTKVGGYTF. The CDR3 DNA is TGTGCCAGCAGCACCGGGACAAAGGTCGGAGGCTACACCTTC.

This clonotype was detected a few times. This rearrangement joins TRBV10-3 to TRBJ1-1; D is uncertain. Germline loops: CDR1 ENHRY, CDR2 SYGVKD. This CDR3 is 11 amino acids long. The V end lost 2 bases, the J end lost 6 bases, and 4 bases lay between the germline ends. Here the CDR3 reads CAISERAEAFF. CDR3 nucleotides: TGTGCCATCAGTGAGAGAGCTGAAGCTTTCTTT.

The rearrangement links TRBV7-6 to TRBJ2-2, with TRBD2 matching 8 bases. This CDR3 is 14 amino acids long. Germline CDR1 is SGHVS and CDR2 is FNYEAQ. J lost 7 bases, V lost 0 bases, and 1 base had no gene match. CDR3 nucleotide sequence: TGTGCCAGCAGCTTAGCTAGCGGGAACGGGGAGCTGTTTTTT. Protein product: CASSLASGNGELFF.

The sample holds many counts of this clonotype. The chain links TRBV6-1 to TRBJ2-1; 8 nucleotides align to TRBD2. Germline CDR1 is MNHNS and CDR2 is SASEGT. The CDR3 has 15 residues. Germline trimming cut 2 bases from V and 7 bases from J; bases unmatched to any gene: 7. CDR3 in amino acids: CASSENGGLGNEQFF. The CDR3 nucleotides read TGTGCCAGCAGTGAAAATGGGGGACTAGGGAATGAGCAGTTCTTC.

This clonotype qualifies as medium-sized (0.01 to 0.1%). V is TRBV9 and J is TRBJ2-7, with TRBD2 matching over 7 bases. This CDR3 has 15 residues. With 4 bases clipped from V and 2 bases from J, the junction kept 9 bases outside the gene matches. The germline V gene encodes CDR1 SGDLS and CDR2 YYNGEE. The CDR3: CASSPSSGPAYEQYF. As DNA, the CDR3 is TGTGCCAGCAGCCCCAGTAGCGGGCCGGCCTACGAGCAGTACTTC. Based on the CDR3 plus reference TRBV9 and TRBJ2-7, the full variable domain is DSGVTQTPKHLITATGQRVTLRCSPRSGDLSVYWYQQSLDQGLQFLIQYYNGEERAKGNILERFSAQQFPDLHSELNLSSLELGDSALYFCASSPSSGPAYEQYFGPGTRLTVT.